This passage covers 25 T cell receptor beta chains from one sample sequenced in a study of blood T cells in healthy people across ages. PCR was performed a second time for about 7 to 11 cycles using a sample-barcoded 5' primer and a J-beta primer mix. TCRdb reprocessed the 5' RACE reads via MiXCR and lists one record per CDR3 protein. The data contain roughly 1.9 million distinct CDR3 sequences, around 42% of them singletons. Sequenced sample: blood. These receptor sequences come from a human donor in good health.

This clonotype was seen more than once but under ten times. V is TRBV20-1 and J is TRBJ2-3; TRBD1 matches 8 bases. Germline lookup yields CDR1 DFQATT and CDR2 SNEGSKA (reference sequence). The CDR3 is 15 amino acids. The ends lost 6 bases at V and 2 bases at J; junction bases unmatched: 10. The CDR3 DNA sequence: TGCAGTGCCTTAAAGGACAGGGCCTACACAGATACGCAGTATTTT. Residues: CSALKDRAYTDTQYF.

J is TRBJ2-7 and V is TRBV28; D is uncertain. The germline gives CDR1 MDHEN, CDR2 SYDVKM. The V and J ends lost 8 bases and 3 bases respectively, with 11 bases between them. The CDR3 contains 12 residues. The CDR3 region is CASATPSYEQYF. CDR3 in DNA: TGTGCCAGCGCCACGCCCAGCTACGAGCAGTACTTC.

This clonotype was detected only a few times. This sequence joins TRBV5-1 and TRBJ2-6; 8 positions match TRBD1. The CDR3 runs to 18 residues. Germline loops: CDR1 SGHRS, CDR2 YFSETQ. The J segment lost 0 bases and the V segment lost 3 bases, leaving 8 bases of the junction unmatched. CDR3 in DNA: TGCGCCAGCAGCTCGGTGACAGGGGCTCTCTCTGGGGCCAACGTCCTGACTTTC. Protein product: CASSSVTGALSGANVLTF.

This clonotype came up a few times. V gene TRBV29-1 combines with J gene TRBJ2-6; 8 nucleotides line up with TRBD1. J gave up 0 bases and V 8 bases, and 12 bases lay outside the gene matches. The CDR3 has 17 residues. Germline CDR1 and CDR2: SQVTM and ANQGSEA. The CDR3 loop reads CSTLDRAPFSGANVLTF. In DNA, the CDR3 is TGCAGCACGCTGGACAGGGCACCCTTCTCTGGGGCCAACGTCCTGACTTTC.

This clonotype was detected only a few times. The genes are TRBV12-3 or TRBV12-4 and TRBJ2-5; 9 nucleotides agree with TRBD1. The J call may not be correct, given that the DNA end is closer to TRBJ2-7. This CDR3 has 13 residues. In DNA form, the CDR3 reads TGTGCCAGCAGACAGGGGGCGAGTCGCGAGCAGTACTTC. It codes for CASRQGASREQYF.

Only a few counts were recorded for this clonotype. This chain joins TRBV20-1 and TRBJ2-1; D may be TRBD1 (5 bases). The CDR3 consists of 13 residues. Looked up from germline, CDR1 is DFQATT and CDR2 is SNEGSKA (reference sequence). Deletions cut 6 bases from V and 5 bases from J, with 14 bases between. As DNA, the CDR3 is TGCAGTGCCCCCGCACAGGCCGACAATGAGCAGTTCTTC. Protein: CSAPAQADNEQFF.

The rearrangement joins TRBV10-3 to TRBJ1-1; D unresolved. V was trimmed by 4 bases and J by 2 bases, leaving 8 bases between them. Per the germline V gene, CDR1 is ENHRY and CDR2 is SYGVKD. The CDR3 loop spans 13 amino acids. CDR3 sequence (DNA): TGTGCCATCAGTGTGCGAACTAACACTGAAGCTTTCTTT. Translation: CAISVRTNTEAFF.

This chain links TRBV24-1 with TRBJ1-2; D is ambiguous. V was clipped by 4 bases and J by 5 bases, with 7 bases between them. Looked up from germline, CDR1 is KGHDR and CDR2 is SFDVKD. The CDR3 runs 12 residues. The CDR3 here is CATSEWGYGYTF. For the CDR3, the DNA is TGTGCCACCAGTGAATGGGGATATGGCTACACCTTC.

This clonotype was seen ten or more times. V gene TRBV7-2 combines with J gene TRBJ2-6; the D is unclear. The germline CDR1 and CDR2 sequences are SGHTA and FQGNSA. The CDR3 has 15 amino acids. V was pared by 2 bases and J by 2 bases, with 7 bases between. The CDR3 reads CASSLTDPGANVLTF. CDR3 DNA: TGTGCCAGCAGCTTAACTGACCCTGGGGCCAACGTCCTGACTTTC.

This clonotype has only a few counts. V usage is TRBV5-1 and J usage is TRBJ1-6; D gene ambiguous. Trimming removed 4 bases at V and 9 bases at J, with 8 bases between. Per germline, CDR1 SGHRS and CDR2 YFSETQ. This CDR3 has 12 amino acids. Here the CDR3 reads CASSPLGSPLHF. CDR3 DNA sequence: TGCGCCAGCAGCCCTCTGGGTTCACCCCTCCACTTT.

This clonotype came up many times. The junction and the germline gene differ at one end; a read error may be behind it. The chain links TRBV9 to TRBJ2-1, with TRBD2 identical over 9 bases. Germline loops: CDR1 SGDLS, CDR2 YYNGEE. CDR3 length: 18 residues. The DNA of the CDR3 is TGTGCCAGCAGCGTAGGAACAGGCGGGGGGGCCTCCTACAATGAACAGTTCTTC. Residues: CASSVGTGGGASYNEQFF.

This clonotype turned up a few times. The V call is TRBV6-6, the J call TRBJ1-3; unclear D gene. This CDR3 has 14 residues. Germline V gives CDR1 MNHNY, CDR2 SVGAGI (reference sequence). The ends were cut back, 8 bases at V and 3 bases at J, with 14 bases in the middle. The CDR3 spells CASGGNEGGNTIYF. The CDR3, as DNA: TGTGCCAGCGGAGGGAACGAGGGTGGAAACACCATATATTTT.

This sequence joins TRBV4-2 and TRBJ1-5; tentative D call: TRBD1 (5 bases). Germline V CDR1 and CDR2: LGHNA, YNFKEQ. This CDR3 contains 15 residues. V shed 0 bases and J shed 10 bases, with 16 bases lying between them. CDR3 in amino acids: CASSQDQGRGDPQHF. The DNA of the CDR3 is TGTGCCAGCAGCCAAGATCAGGGTCGGGGTGACCCCCAGCATTTT.

This chain connects TRBV28 to TRBJ1-2; D remains unclear. V gave up 2 bases and J gave up 5 bases, with 9 bases separating them. The CDR3 runs 13 residues. The germline gives CDR1 MDHEN, CDR2 SYDVKM. This chain's CDR3 is CASSLPQRYGYTF. Here the CDR3 DNA reads TGTGCCAGCAGTTTACCTCAGAGGTATGGCTACACCTTC.

This chain links TRBV20-1 with TRBJ1-5, with D unresolved. V was shortened by 0 bases and J by 1 base, with 13 bases between the two germline ends. In germline, CDR1 is DFQATT, CDR2 SNEGSKA (reference sequence). The CDR3 has 16 residues. CDR3 protein: CSARDSEFGSNQPQHF. CDR3 nucleotide sequence: TGCAGTGCTAGAGATAGCGAGTTTGGCAGCAATCAGCCCCAGCATTTT.

The genes are TRBV27 and TRBJ1-4; D not resolved. The CDR3 totals 15 residues. Germline loops: CDR1 MNHEY, CDR2 SMNVEV (reference sequence). V was trimmed by 4 bases and J by 4 bases, leaving 13 bases between them. The CDR3 DNA sequence: TGTGCCAGCAGTTCCTATGGGCAGTTTAATGAAAAACTGTTTTTT. It translates to CASSSYGQFNEKLFF.

The chain has TRBV7-2 and TRBJ2-5; D unresolved. Trimming shortened V by 4 bases and J by 0 bases, and 15 bases separated the two germline ends. This CDR3 region has 16 residues. Germline V gene sequence: CDR1 SGHTA, CDR2 FQGNSA. The CDR3 DNA sequence: TGTGCCAGCAGCTCTAGGCAGCCTTCGTACCAAGAGACCCAGTACTTC. This codes for CASSSRQPSYQETQYF.

The chain combines TRBV4-2 with TRBJ2-1, with 8 bases aligning to TRBD2. The trim removed 7 bases at V and 6 bases at J, leaving 8 bases unmatched. CDR1 is LGHNA and CDR2 is YNFKEQ in the germline V gene. This CDR3 contains 14 residues. The CDR3 region is CASTIPGTSNEQFF. The CDR3 DNA reads TGTGCCAGCACAATACCCGGGACTAGCAATGAGCAGTTCTTC.

This clonotype was recorded a few times. J is TRBJ1-1 and V is TRBV24-1; 7 positions match TRBD1. CDR1 and CDR2 (germline): KGHDR, SFDVKD. The CDR3 runs to 13 residues. The V segment lost 10 bases and the J segment 2 bases; nucleotides outside the gene matches: 6. CDR3 region: CATTGTENTEAFF. Here the CDR3 DNA reads TGTGCCACTACCGGGACAGAAAACACTGAAGCTTTCTTT.

This clonotype was detected only a few times. V and J are TRBV5-1 and TRBJ2-7; D not certain. CDR3 length: 13 amino acids. The V and J ends lost 0 bases and 2 bases respectively, with 6 bases between them. The V gene's germline CDR1 is SGHRS and CDR2 YFSETQ. CDR3 nucleotides: TGCGCCAGCAGCTTGGAGGCTCCCTACGAGCAGTACTTC. This translates into CASSLEAPYEQYF.

This clonotype came up a few times. This chain joins TRBV5-1 and TRBJ2-1; D gene uncertain. The germline gives CDR1 SGHRS, CDR2 YFSETQ. V shed 0 bases and J shed 5 bases, with 9 bases lying between them. The CDR3 spans 14 residues. CDR3: CASSLVYGNNEQFF. The CDR3 nucleotides read TGCGCCAGCAGCTTGGTATATGGAAACAATGAGCAGTTCTTC.

With regard to this clonotype: This may stem from a read error, because a much larger clone lies one nucleotide away. The J gene is TRBJ2-3, the V gene TRBV12-3 or TRBV12-4, with D uncertain. The CDR3 spans 12 residues. CDR3 sequence: CASSQAADTEYF. The CDR3 DNA reads as TGTGCCAGCAGCCAGGCGGCAGATACGGAGTATTTT.

A few counts support this clonotype. V is TRBV12-3 or TRBV12-4 and J is TRBJ1-5; D possibly corresponds to TRBD1 (6 bases). V shed 6 bases and J shed 0 bases, with 12 bases lying between them. The CDR3 contains 15 residues. CDR3 in amino acids: CASSATGYSNQPQHF. For the CDR3, the DNA is TGTGCCAGCAGCGCCACAGGGTATAGCAATCAGCCCCAGCATTTT.

V gene TRBV4-1 combines with J gene TRBJ2-1, with D maybe TRBD2 (5 bases). The CDR3 has 15 amino acids. The germline V gene has CDR1 MGHRA and CDR2 YSYEKL. V was pared by 1 base and J by 2 bases, with 9 bases between. The CDR3 reads CASSQAGIPYNEQFF. CDR3 nucleotide sequence: TGCGCCAGCAGCCAAGCCGGGATTCCCTACAATGAGCAGTTCTTC.

To note about this clonotype: One end of the junction fails to match germline, which may point to a read error. This chain uses TRBV20-1 with TRBJ2-7; no firm D call. The CDR3 spans 13 residues. Per germline, CDR1 DFQATT and CDR2 SNEGSKA (reference sequence). CDR3 residues: CSARDLPCYEQYF. The CDR3 region has the DNA TGCAGTGCAAGAGACTTGCCTTGCTACGAGCAGTACTTC.